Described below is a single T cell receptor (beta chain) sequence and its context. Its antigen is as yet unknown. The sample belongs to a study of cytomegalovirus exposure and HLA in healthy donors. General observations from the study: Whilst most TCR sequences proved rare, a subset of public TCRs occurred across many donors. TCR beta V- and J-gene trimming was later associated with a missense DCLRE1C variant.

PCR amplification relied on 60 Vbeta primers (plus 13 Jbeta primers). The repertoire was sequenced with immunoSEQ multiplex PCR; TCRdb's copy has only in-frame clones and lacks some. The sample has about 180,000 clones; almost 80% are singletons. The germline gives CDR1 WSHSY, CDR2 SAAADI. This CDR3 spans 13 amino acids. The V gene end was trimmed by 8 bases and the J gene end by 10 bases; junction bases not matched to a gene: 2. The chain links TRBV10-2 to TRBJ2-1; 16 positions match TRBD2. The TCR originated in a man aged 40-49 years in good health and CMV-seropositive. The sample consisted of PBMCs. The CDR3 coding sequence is TGCGCCAGCTGGGGACTAGCGGGAGGGGAGCAGTTCTTC. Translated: CASWGLAGGEQFF.